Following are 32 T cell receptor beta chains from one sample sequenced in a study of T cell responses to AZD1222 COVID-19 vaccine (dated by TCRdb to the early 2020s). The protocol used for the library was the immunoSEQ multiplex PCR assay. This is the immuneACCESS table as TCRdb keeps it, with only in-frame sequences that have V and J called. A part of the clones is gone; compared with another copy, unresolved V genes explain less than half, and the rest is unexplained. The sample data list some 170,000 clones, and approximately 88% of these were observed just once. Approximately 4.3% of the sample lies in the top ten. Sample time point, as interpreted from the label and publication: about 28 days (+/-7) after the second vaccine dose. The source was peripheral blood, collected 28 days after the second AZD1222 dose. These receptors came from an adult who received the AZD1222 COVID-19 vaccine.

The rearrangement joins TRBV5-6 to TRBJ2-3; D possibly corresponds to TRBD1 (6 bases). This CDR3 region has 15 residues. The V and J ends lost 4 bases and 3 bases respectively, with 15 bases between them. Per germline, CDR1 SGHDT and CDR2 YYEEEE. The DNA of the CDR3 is TGTGCCAGCAGCCCCGACAGGCAGAGTACAGATACGCAGTATTTT. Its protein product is CASSPDRQSTDTQYF.

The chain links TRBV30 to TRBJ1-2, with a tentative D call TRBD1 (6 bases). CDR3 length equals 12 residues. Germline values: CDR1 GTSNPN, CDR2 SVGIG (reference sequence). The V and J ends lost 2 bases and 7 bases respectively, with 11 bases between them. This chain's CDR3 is CAWSPSTGGYTF. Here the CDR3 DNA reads TGTGCCTGGAGTCCCTCGACAGGTGGCTACACCTTC. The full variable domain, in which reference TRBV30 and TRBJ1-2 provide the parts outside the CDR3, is SQTIHQWPATLVQPVGSPLSLECTVEGTSNPNLYWYRQAAGRGLQLLFYSVGIGQISSEVPQNLSASRPQDRQFILSSKKLLLSDSGFYLCAWSPSTGGYTFGSGTRLTVV.

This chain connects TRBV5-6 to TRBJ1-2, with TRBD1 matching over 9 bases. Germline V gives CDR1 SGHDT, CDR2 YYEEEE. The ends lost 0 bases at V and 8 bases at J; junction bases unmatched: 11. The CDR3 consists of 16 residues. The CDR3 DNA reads TGTGCCAGCAGCTTGGGCCCGGACAGGGGTGTCGGAGGCTACACCTTC. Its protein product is CASSLGPDRGVGGYTF.

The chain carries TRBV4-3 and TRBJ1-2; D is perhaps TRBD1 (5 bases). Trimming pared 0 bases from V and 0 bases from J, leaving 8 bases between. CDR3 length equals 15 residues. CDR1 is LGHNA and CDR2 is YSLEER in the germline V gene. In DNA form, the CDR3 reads TGCGCCAGCAGCCAAGACCAGGGATCTAACTATGGCTACACCTTC. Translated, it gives CASSQDQGSNYGYTF.

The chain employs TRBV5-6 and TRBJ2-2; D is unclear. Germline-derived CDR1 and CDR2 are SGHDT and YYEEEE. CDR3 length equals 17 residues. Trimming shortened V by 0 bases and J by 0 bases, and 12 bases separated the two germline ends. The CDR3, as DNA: TGTGCCAGCAGCTTGGCCGGGTTGGCCGCGAACACCGGGGAGCTGTTTTTT. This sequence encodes CASSLAGLAANTGELFF. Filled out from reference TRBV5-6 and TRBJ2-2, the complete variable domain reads DAGVTQSPTHLIKTRGQQVTLRCSPKSGHDTVSWYQQALGQGPQFIFQYYEEEERQRGNFPDRFSGHQFPNYSSELNVNALLLGDSALYLCASSLAGLAANTGELFFGEGSRLTVL.

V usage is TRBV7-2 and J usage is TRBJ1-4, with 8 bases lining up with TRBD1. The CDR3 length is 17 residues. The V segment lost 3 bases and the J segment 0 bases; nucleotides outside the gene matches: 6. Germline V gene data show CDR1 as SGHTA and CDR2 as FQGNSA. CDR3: CASSFDRGSATNEKLFF. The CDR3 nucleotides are TGTGCCAGCAGCTTCGACAGGGGATCAGCAACTAATGAAAAACTGTTTTTT.

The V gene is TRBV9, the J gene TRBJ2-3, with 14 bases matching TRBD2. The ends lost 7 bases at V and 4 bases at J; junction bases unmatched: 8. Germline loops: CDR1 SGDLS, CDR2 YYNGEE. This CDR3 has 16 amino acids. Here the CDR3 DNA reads TGTGCCAGCGGACTAGCGGGGGGCCAAACCGCAGATACGCAGTATTTT. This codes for CASGLAGGQTADTQYF. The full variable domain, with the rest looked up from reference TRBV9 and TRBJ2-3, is DSGVTQTPKHLITATGQRVTLRCSPRSGDLSVYWYQQSLDQGLQFLIQYYNGEERAKGNILERFSAQQFPDLHSELNLSSLELGDSALYFCASGLAGGQTADTQYFGPGTRLTVL.

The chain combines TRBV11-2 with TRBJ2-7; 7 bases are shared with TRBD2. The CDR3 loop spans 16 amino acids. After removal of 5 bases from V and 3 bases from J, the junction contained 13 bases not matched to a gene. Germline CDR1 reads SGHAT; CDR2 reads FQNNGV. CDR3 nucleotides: TGTGCCAGCAGCCTTTCGGGGCGGGGGATAAACTACGAGCAGTACTTC. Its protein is CASSLSGRGINYEQYF.

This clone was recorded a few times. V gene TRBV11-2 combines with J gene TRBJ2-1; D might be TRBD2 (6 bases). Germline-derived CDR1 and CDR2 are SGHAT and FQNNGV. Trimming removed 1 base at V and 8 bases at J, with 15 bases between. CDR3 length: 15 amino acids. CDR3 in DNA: TGTGCCAGCAGCTTAGTCGCGGGGTCAAGGTATGAGCAGTTCTTC. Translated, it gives CASSLVAGSRYEQFF.

CDR3 loop: CATSDLRGRNEQYF. The CDR3 bases are TGTGCCACCAGTGATTTGAGGGGGAGGAACGAGCAGTACTTC. V gene TRBV24-1 combines with J gene TRBJ2-7; D could derive from TRBD1 or TRBD2 (6 bases each). V lost 0 bases, J lost 5 bases, and 10 bases lay in between. Germline CDR1 and CDR2: KGHDR and SFDVKD. This CDR3 has 14 amino acids.

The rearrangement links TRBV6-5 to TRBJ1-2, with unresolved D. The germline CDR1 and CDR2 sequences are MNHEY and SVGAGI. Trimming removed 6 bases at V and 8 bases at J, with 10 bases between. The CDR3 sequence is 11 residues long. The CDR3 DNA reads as TGTGCCAGCAGGGGATTAGGGGGCTACACCTTC. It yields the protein CASRGLGGYTF.

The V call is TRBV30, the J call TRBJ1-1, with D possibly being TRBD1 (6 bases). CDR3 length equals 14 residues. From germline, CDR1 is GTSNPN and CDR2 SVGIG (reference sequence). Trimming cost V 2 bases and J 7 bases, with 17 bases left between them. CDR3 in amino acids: CAWSIAGAGGEAFF. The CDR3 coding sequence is TGTGCCTGGAGTATCGCGGGGGCCGGAGGTGAAGCTTTCTTT.

CDR3 nucleotide sequence: TGCGCCAGCAGCCAAAAGCGGGGGGCCCCCAATGAGCAGTTCTTC. The encoded protein is CASSQKRGAPNEQFF. The V gene is TRBV4-3, the J gene TRBJ2-1, with TRBD2 matching over 9 bases. CDR1 and CDR2 (germline): LGHNA, YSLEER. CDR3 size: 15 residues. V trimming: 2 bases; J trimming: 6 bases; junction bases outside the gene matches: 5.

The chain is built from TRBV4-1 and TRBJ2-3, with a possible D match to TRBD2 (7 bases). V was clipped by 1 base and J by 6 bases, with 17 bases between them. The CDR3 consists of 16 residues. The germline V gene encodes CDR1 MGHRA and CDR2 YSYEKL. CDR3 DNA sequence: TGCGCCAGCAGCCAAGCCCACGGGGGGCGCCGGGATACGCAGTATTTT. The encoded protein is CASSQAHGGRRDTQYF.

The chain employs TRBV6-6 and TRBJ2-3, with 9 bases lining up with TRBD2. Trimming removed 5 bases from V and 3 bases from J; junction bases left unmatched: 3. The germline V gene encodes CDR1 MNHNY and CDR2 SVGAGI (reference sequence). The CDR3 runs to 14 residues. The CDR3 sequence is CASSPSGGTDTQYF. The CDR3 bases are TGTGCCAGCAGTCCCAGCGGGGGGACAGATACGCAGTATTTT.

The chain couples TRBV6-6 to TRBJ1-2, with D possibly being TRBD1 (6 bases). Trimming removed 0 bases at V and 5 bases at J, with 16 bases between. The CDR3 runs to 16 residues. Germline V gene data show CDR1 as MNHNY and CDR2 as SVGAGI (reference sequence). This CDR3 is CASSYSAGERRYGYTF. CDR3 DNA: TGTGCCAGCAGTTACTCGGCAGGGGAAAGAAGGTATGGCTACACCTTC.

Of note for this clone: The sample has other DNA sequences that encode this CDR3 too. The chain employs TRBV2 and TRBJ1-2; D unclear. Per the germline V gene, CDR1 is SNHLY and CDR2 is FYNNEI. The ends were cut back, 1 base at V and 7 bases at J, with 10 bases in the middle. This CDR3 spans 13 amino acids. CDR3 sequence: CASSEGGPSGYTF. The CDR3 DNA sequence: TGTGCCAGCAGTGAAGGTGGACCGTCTGGCTACACCTTC.

The CDR3: CASSFLGQQETQYF. The CDR3 nucleotides are TGTGCCAGCAGCTTTTTAGGTCAGCAAGAGACCCAGTACTTC. The chain links TRBV5-6 to TRBJ2-5; D gene uncertain. CDR1 is SGHDT and CDR2 is YYEEEE in the germline V gene. This CDR3 is built from 14 residues. Trimming took off 2 bases at V and 2 bases at J, with 10 bases between the two ends.

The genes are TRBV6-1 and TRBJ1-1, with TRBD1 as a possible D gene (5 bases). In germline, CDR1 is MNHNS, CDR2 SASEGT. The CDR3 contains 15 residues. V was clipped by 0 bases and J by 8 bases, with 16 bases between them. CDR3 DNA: TGTGCCAGCAGTGAAGCTCCGGGGGGACGCCGCGAAGCTTTCTTT. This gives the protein CASSEAPGGRREAFF.

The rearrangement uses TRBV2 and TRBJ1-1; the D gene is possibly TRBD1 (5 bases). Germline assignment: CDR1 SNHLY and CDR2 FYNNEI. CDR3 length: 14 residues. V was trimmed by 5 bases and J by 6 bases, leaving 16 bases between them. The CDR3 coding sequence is TGTGCCAGCAGTCGCCGACAGATCGGGGCTGAAGCTTTCTTT. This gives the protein CASSRRQIGAEAFF.

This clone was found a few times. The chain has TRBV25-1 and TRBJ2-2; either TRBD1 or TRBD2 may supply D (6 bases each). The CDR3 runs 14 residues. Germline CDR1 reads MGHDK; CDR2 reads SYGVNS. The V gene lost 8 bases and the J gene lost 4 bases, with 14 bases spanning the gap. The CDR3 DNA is TGTGCCAGCGATAAAGGGGGGCGCACCGGGGAGCTGTTTTTT. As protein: CASDKGGRTGELFF.

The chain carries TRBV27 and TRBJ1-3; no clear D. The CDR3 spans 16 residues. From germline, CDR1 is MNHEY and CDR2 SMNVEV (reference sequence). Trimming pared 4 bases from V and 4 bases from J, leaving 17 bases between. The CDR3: CASSSRQKAEGNTIYF. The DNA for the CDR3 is TGTGCCAGCAGTTCTCGTCAAAAGGCGGAGGGAAACACCATATATTTT.

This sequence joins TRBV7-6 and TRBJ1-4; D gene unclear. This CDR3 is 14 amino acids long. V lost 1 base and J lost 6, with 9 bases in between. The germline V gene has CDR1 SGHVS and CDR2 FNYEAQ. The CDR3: CASSLVGSYEKLFF. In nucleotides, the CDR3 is TGTGCCAGCAGCTTAGTGGGGTCCTATGAAAAACTGTTTTTT.

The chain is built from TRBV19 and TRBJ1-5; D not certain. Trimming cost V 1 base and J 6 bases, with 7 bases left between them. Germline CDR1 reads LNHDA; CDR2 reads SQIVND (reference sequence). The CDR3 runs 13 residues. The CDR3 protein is CASSIGYRQPQHF. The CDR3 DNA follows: TGTGCCAGTAGTATAGGGTATCGTCAGCCCCAGCATTTT.

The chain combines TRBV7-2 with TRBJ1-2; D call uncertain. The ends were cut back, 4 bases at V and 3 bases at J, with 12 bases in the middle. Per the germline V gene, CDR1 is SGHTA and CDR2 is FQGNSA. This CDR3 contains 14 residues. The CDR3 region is CASSSTANYYGYTF. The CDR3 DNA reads TGTGCCAGCAGCTCAACGGCGAATTACTATGGCTACACCTTC.

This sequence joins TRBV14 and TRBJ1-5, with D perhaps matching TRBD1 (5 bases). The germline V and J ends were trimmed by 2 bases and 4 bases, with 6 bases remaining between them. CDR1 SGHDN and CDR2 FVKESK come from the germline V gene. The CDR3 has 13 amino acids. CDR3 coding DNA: TGTGCCAGCAGCCAATGGGGGAATCAGCCCCAGCATTTT. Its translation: CASSQWGNQPQHF.

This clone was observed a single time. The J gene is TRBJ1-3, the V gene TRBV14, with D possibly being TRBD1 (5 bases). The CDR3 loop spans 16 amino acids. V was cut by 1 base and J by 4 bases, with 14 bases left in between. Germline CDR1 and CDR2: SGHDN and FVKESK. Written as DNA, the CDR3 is TGTGCCAGCAGCCAAGCATCTGCCGGGGGGGGAAACACCATATATTTT. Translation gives CASSQASAGGGNTIYF.

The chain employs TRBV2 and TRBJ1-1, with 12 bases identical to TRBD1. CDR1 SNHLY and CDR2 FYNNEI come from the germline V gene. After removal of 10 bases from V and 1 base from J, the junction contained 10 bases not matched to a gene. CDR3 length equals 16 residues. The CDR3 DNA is TGTGCCAACCCGGGACAGGGGGCTTTCCCGAACACTGAAGCTTTCTTT. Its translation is CANPGQGAFPNTEAFF.

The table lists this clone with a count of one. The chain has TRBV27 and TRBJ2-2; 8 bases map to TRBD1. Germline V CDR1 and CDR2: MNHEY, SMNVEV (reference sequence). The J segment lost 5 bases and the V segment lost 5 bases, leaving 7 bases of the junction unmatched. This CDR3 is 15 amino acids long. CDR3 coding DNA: TGTGCCAGCAGTGCGGACAGGGTCGGTACCGGGGAGCTGTTTTTT. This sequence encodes CASSADRVGTGELFF.

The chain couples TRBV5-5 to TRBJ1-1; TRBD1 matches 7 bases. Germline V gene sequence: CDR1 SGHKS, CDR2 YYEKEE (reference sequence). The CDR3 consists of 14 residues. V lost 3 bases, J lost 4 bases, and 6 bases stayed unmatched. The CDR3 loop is CASSSGTVGTEAFF. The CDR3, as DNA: TGTGCCAGCAGCTCCGGGACAGTCGGCACTGAAGCTTTCTTT.

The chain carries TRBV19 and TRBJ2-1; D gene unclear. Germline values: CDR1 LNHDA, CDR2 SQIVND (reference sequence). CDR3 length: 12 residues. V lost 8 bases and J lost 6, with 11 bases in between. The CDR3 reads CASRTLGNEQFF. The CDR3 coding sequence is TGTGCCAGTCGCACTTTGGGCAATGAGCAGTTCTTC.

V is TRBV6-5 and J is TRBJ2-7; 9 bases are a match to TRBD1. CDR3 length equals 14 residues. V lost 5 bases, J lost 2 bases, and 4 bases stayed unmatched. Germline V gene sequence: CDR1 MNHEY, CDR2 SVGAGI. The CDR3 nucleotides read TGTGCCAGCAGTCTAGGACAGGGGACCTACGAGCAGTACTTC. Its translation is CASSLGQGTYEQYF.